This T cell receptor (beta chain) was observed in a study of T-cell memory formation after mild COVID-19. At the level of the study: The two donors had largely donor-specific TCR clusters.

TCRdb reprocessed the 5' RACE reads with MiXCR, giving one entry per CDR3 protein. The sample carries 300,000 to 400,000 distinct CDR3 sequences, around 28% recorded once. The CDR3 extends over 16 amino acids. The V gene end was trimmed by 1 base and the J gene end by 2 bases; junction bases not matched to a gene: 6. CDR1 SGHVS and CDR2 FQNEAQ come from the germline V gene. The sample was PBMCs or a T cell subset sorted from them (not recorded which). The TCR comes from an adult woman who had mild COVID-19 (a few samples of this study predate the infection). Cell type and time point are not known. This chain links TRBV7-8 with TRBJ2-3; 7 bases match TRBD2. The CDR3 region is CASSLVASGPTDTQYF. CDR3 bases: TGTGCCAGCAGCTTAGTCGCTAGCGGACCCACAGATACGCAGTATTTT.